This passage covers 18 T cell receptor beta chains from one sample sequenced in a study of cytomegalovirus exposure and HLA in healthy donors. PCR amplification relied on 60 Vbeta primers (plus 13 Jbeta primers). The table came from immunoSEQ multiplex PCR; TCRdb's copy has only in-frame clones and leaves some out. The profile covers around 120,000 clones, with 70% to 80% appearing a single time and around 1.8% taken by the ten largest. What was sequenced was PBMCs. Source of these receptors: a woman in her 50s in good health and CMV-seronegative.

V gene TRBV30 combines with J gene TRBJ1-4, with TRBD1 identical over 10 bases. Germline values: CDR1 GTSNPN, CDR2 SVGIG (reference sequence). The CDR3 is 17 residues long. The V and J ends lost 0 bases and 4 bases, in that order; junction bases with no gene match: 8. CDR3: CAWSVRGTGVLNEKLFF. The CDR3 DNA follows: TGTGCCTGGAGTGTACGGGGGACAGGGGTGCTTAATGAAAAACTGTTTTTT.

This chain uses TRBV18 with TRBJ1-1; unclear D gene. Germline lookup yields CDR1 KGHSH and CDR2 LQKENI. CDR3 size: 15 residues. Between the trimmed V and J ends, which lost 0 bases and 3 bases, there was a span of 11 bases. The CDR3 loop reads CASSPPRVTDTEAFF. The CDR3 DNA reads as TGTGCCAGCTCACCACCGCGGGTTACGGACACTGAAGCTTTCTTT. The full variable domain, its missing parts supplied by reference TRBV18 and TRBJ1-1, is NAGVMQNPRHLVRRRGQEARLRCSPMKGHSHVYWYRQLPEEGLKFMVYLQKENIIDESGMPKERFSAEFPKEGPSILRIQQVVRGDSAAYFCASSPPRVTDTEAFFGQGTRLTVV.

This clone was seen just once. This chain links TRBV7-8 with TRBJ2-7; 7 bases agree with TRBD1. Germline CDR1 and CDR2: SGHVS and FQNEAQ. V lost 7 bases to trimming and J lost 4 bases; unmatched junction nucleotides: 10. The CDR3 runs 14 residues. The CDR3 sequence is CASTRTDRLYEQYF. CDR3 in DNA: TGTGCCAGCACCCGTACGGACAGGCTTTACGAGCAGTACTTC.

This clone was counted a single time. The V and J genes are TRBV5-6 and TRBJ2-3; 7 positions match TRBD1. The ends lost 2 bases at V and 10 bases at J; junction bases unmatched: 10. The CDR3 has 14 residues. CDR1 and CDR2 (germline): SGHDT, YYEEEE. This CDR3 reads CASSLYWSQGAQYF. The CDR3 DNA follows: TGTGCCAGCAGCTTATACTGGTCCCAGGGGGCGCAGTATTTT.

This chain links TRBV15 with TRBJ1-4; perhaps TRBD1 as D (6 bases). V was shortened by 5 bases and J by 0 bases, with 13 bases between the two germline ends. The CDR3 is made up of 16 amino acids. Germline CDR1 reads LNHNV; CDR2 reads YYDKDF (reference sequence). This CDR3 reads CATSPRAGATNEKLFF. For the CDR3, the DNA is TGTGCCACCAGCCCCCGGGCAGGGGCAACTAATGAAAAACTGTTTTTT.

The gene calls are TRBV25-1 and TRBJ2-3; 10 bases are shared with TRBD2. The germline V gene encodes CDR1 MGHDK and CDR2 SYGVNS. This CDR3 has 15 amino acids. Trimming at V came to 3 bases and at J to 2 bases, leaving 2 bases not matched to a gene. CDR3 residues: CASSDLAGVTDTQYF. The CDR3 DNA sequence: TGTGCCAGCAGTGATCTAGCGGGGGTCACAGATACGCAGTATTTT.

This chain's CDR3 is CASSPGTSGRAVYNEQFF. Written as DNA, the CDR3 is TGTGCCAGCAGCCCCGGGACTAGCGGGAGGGCGGTATACAATGAGCAGTTCTTC. This chain links TRBV5-8 with TRBJ2-1; 16 positions match TRBD2. CDR3 length: 18 amino acids. The J segment lost 4 bases and the V segment lost 4 bases, leaving 8 bases of the junction unmatched. In germline, CDR1 is SGHTS, CDR2 YDEGEE.

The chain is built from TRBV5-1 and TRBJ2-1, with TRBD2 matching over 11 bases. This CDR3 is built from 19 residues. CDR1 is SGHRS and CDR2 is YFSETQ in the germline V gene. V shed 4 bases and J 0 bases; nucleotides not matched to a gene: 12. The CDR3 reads CASSPRASGRSGSYNEQFF. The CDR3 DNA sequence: TGCGCCAGCAGCCCCAGGGCTAGCGGGAGGAGTGGCTCCTACAATGAGCAGTTCTTC.

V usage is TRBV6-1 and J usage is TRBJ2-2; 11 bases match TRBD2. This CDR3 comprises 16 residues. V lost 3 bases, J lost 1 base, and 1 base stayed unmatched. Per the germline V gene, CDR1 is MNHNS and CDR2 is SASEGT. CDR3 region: CASSELAGGNTGELFF. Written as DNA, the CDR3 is TGTGCCAGCAGTGAGCTAGCGGGAGGGAACACCGGGGAGCTGTTTTTT.

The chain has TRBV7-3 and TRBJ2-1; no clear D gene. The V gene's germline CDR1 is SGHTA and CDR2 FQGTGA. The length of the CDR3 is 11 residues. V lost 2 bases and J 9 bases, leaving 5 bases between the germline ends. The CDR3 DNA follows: TGTGCCAGCAGCTTAGGCTCTGAGCAGTTCTTC. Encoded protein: CASSLGSEQFF.

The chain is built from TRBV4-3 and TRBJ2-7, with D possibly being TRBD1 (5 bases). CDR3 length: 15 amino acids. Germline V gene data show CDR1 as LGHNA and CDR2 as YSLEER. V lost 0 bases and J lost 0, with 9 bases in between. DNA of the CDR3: TGCGCCAGCAGCCAAGATAGGACAAGCTCCTACGAGCAGTACTTC. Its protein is CASSQDRTSSYEQYF.

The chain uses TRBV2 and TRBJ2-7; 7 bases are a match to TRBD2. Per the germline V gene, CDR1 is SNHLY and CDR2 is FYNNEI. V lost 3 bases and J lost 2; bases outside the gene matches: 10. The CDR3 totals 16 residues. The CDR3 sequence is CASSEARAGLTYEQYV. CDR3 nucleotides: TGTGCCAGCAGTGAGGCACGAGCGGGACTGACCTACGAGCAGTACGTC.

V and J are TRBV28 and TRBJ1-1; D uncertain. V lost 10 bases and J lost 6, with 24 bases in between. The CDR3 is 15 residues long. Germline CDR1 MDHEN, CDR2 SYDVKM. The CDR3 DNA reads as TGTGCCACCATGGCGGAGGTTCTAAGCATCCCTGAAGCTTTCTTT. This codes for CATMAEVLSIPEAFF. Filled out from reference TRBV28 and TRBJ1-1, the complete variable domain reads DVKVTQSSRYLVKRTGEKVFLECVQDMDHENMFWYRQDPGLGLRLIYFSYDVKMKEKGDIPEGYSVSREKKERFSLILESASTNQTSMYLCATMAEVLSIPEAFFGQGTRLTVV.

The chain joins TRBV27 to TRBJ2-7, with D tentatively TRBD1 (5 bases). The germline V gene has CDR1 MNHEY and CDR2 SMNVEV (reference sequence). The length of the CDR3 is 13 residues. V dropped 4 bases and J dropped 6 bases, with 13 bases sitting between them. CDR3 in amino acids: CASSYVWGGEQYV. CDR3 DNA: TGTGCCAGCAGTTACGTGTGGGGCGGCGAGCAGTACGTC.

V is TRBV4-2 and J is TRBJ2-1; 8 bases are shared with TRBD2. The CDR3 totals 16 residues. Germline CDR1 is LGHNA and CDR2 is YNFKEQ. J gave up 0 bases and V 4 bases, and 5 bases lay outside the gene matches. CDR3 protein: CASSPTLAGSYNEQFF. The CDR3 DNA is TGTGCCAGCAGCCCGACCCTAGCGGGCTCCTACAATGAGCAGTTCTTC.

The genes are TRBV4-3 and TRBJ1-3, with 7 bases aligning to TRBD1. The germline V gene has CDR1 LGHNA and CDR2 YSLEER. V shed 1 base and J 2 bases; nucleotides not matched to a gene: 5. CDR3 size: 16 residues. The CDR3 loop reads CASSQGVQGAGNTIYF. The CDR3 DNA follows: TGCGCCAGCAGCCAAGGGGTGCAGGGGGCTGGAAACACCATATATTTT.

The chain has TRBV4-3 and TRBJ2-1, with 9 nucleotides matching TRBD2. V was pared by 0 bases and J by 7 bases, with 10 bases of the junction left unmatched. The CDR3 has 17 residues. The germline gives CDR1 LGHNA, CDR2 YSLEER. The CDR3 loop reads CASSQDLGTSWRNEQFF. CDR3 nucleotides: TGCGCCAGCAGCCAAGATTTGGGGACTAGCTGGAGGAATGAGCAGTTCTTC.

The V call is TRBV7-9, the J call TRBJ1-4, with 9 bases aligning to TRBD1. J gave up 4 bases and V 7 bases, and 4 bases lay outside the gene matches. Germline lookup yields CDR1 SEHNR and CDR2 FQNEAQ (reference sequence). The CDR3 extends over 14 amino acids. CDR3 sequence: CASTPDRGNEKLFF. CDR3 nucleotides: TGTGCCAGCACCCCGGACAGGGGTAATGAAAAACTGTTTTTT. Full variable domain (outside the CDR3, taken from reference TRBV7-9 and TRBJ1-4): DTGVSQNPRHKITKRGQNVTFRCDPISEHNRLYWYRQTLGQGPEFLTYFQNEAQLEKSRLLSDRFSAERPKGSFSTLEIQRTEQGDSAMYLCASTPDRGNEKLFFGSGTQLSVL.